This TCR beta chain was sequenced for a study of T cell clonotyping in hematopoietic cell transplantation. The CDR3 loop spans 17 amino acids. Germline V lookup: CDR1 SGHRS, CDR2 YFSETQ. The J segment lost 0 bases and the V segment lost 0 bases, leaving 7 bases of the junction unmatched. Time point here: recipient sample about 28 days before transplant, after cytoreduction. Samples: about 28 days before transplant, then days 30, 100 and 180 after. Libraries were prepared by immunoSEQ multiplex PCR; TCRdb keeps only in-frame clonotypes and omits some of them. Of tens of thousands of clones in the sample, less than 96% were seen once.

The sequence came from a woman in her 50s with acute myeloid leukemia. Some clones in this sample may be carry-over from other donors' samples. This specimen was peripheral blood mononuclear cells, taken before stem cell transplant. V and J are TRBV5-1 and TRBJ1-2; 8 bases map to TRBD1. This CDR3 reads CASSLASRQGSNYGYTF. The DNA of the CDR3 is TGCGCCAGCAGCTTGGCCTCTCGACAGGGGTCTAACTATGGCTACACCTTC.